This TCR beta chain came from a study of blood T cell repertoires in COVID-19. As for the study in general: Both acute and convalescent COVID-19 samples were obtained from the United States, Italy and Spain. T cells, B-cell-depleted T cells, or PBMCs supplied cDNA or gDNA.

Source study methods: Reference gene primer amplification gave estimated nucleated cell counts. The method was immunoSEQ multiplex PCR; TCRdb's version includes in-frame clones alone and lacks a portion of them. That table supplies the V and J calls and clone size; D and trimming were determined from the DNA. The sample lists some 60,000 clones; around nine tenths were seen once. Per germline, CDR1 MGHRA and CDR2 YSYEKL. V was pared by 4 bases and J by 2 bases, with 9 bases of the junction left unmatched. CDR3 length equals 16 residues. This TCR came from a human donor with active COVID-19. The donor label of this sample is uncertain. V usage is TRBV4-1 and J usage is TRBJ2-7, with 9 bases fitting TRBD2. The source material was peripheral blood. In nucleotides, the CDR3 is TGCGCCAGCAGCCTCGGGGGAGCGGGGGGAACCTACGAGCAGTACTTC. Amino acid sequence: CASSLGGAGGTYEQYF.